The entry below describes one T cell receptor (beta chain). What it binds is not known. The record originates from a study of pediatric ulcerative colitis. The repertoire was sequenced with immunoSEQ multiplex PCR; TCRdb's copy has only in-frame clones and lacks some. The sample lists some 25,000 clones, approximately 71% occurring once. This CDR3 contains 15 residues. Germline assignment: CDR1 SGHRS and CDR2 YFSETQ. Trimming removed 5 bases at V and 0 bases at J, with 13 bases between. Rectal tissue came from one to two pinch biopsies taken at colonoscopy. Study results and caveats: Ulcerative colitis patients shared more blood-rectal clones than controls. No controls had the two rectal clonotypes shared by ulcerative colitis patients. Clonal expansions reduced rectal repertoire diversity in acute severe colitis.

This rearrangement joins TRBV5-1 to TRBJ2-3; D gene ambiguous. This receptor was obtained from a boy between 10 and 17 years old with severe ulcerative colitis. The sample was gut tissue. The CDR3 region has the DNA TGCGCCAGCAGAGAGACATTTACTAGCACAGATACGCAGTATTTT. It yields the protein CASRETFTSTDTQYF.